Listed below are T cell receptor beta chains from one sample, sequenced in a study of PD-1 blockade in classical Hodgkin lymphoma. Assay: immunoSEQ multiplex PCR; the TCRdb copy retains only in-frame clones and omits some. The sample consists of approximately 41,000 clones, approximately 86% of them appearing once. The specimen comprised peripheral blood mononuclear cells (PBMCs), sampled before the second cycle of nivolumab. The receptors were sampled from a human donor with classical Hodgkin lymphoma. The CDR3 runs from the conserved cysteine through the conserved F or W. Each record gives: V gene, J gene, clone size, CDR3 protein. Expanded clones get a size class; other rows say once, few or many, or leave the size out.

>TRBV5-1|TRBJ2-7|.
CASSSGTSGRVSYEQYF
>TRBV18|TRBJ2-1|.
CASSPLGRKDEQFF
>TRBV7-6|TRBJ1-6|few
CASSSSRGGSPLHF
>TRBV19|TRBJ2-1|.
CASSIARGSTNNEQFF
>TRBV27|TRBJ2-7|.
CASSPGLVYEQYF
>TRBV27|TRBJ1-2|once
CASSSYGRYGYTF
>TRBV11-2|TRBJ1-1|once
CASSSYPGQGEAFF
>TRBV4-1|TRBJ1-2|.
CTSSPLGQGISF
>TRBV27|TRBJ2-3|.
CASRTTSGLITDTQYF
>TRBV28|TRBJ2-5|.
CASSLAGGPRETQYF
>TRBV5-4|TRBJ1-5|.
CASSLQGNNQPQHF
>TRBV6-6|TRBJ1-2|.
CASSPGPRTYGYTF
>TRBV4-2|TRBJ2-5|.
CASSPTSEQETQYF
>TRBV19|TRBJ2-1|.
CASSTPGTGRDNEQFF
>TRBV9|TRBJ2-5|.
CASSSGGTAANQETQYF
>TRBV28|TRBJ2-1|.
CASRSGGRNNEQFF
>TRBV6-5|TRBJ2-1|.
CASIGWYNEQFF
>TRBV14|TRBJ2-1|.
CASSQDDRIYNEQFF
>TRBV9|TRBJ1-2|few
CASSFQSGSGYTF
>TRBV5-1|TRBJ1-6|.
CASSLRDRGDSPLHF
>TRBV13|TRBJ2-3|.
CASSLDTGGADTQYF
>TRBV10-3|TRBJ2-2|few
CAISESLGWAATGELFF
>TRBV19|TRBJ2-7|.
CASSGVSSYEQYF
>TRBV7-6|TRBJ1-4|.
CASSLKSLAHRDIHPTNEKLFF
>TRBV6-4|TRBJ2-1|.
CASSVSDRGPNEQFF
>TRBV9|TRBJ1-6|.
CASSPGGTGSSPLHF
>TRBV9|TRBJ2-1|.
CASSVETSGSRTEQFF
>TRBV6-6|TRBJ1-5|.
CASSLGQGSQPQHF
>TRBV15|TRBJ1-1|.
CATSREVEAEAFF
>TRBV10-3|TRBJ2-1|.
CAISESGSGGDNEQFF
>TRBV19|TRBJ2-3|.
CASSKPGQGAADTQYF
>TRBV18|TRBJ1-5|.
CASSPQGPDSNQPQHF
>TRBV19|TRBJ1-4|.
CASNSREKLFF
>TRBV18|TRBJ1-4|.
CASSPSVQEKLFF
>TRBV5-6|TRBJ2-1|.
CASSLPGIDGNEQFF